The present T cell receptor (beta chain) was sequenced within a study of OX40 agonist ivuxolimab in advanced cancers. On the study more broadly: Among those enrolled, mean age was approximately 62 years (range roughly 20 to 79) and about 81% were male.

In its sample, this clone was seen a few times. What it binds is not known. General study findings and limits: In a subset of nonresponders, normalized T-cell clonal expansion was also low.

V was clipped by 1 base and J by 4 bases; unmatched bases: 6. Germline assignment: CDR1 MNHEY and CDR2 SMNVEV (reference sequence). The CDR3 totals 17 residues. Repertoires were generated with immunoSEQ multiplex PCR, while TCRdb's copy carries only in-frame clones and drops some. The data hold roughly 42,000 clones, with around 85% observed a single time. Sequenced here: CD4+ or CD8+ T cells sorted from blood, sampled in a trial of the OX40 agonist ivuxolimab. The TCR originated in an adult with an advanced solid tumor such as melanoma, head and neck, liver or kidney cancer. The chain couples TRBV27 to TRBJ2-1; 11 bases are a match to TRBD2. CDR3 bases: TGTGCCAGCAGTTTATACTCGGGACTAGCGGCTTACAATGAGCAGTTCTTC. Encoded protein: CASSLYSGLAAYNEQFF.